These T cell receptor beta chains were read from a single sample in a study of blood T cell repertoires in COVID-19. Assay used: immunoSEQ multiplex PCR; TCRdb lists only in-frame clones, some missing. The table has a few hundred thousand clones, around 86% seen once. The source material was peripheral blood. The receptors derive from a human donor in a cohort sampled during active COVID-19. Both conserved end residues are part of each CDR3. Fields, in order: J gene, clone size, D gene, V gene, CDR3 DNA, CDR3 protein. D genes are given only for firm matches. Only part of the rows carry a size: once, few, many, or a class if the clone is expanded.

>TRBJ2-3|NA|NA|TRBV5-1
TGCGCCAGCAGCCATGGATCCAGGGCAAACACAGATACGCAGTATTTT
CASSHGSRANTDTQYF
>TRBJ2-5|NA|NA|TRBV12-3/TRBV12-4
TGTGCCAGCAGTTTTCGGGGGCAAGAGACCCAGTACTTC
CASSFRGQETQYF
>TRBJ2-1|NA|TRBD2|TRBV5-4
TGTGCCAGCAGCACGGGAGTCAGGGAGGGCTACAATGAGCAGTTCTTC
CASSTGVREGYNEQFF
>TRBJ2-5|once|TRBD2|TRBV3-1/TRBV3-2
TGTGCCAGCAGCCCACTAGCGGGGGAGACCCAGTACTTC
CASSPLAGETQYF
>TRBJ2-2|NA|NA|TRBV7-2
TGTGCCAGCAGCTCCGAGCCTATAGTACCGGAGCCCGGGGAGCTGTTTTTT
CASSSEPIVPEPGELFF
>TRBJ2-7|NA|NA|TRBV27
TGTGCCAGCAGTACCCCATCACCAGGGTCCGCCGGGTACGAGCAGTACTTC
CASSTPSPGSAGYEQYF
>TRBJ2-3|NA|NA|TRBV15
TGTGCCACCAGCAGAGATTTCTCACAAAGCACAGATACGCAGTATTTT
CATSRDFSQSTDTQYF
>TRBJ1-2|NA|NA|TRBV19
TGTGCCAGTAGTATATTCTACAGGAACTATGGCTACACCTTC
CASSIFYRNYGYTF
>TRBJ2-7|few|TRBD1|TRBV6-5
TGTGCCAGCAGAGACAGGGAGCCCTACGAGCAGTACTTC
CASRDREPYEQYF
>TRBJ2-2|NA|TRBD1|TRBV5-4
TGTGCCAGCAGCCGGGACAGGGGGAACACCGGGGAGCTGTTTTTT
CASSRDRGNTGELFF
>TRBJ2-3|NA|TRBD2|TRBV9
TGTGCCAGCAGCGAGCCGGGGCGGAGCGGGAGGATCGACACAGATACGCAGTATTTT
CASSEPGRSGRIDTDTQYF
>TRBJ2-3|NA|TRBD2|TRBV7-2
TGTGCCAGCAGCTCCCCCGCGGGAGGAGGGCCCACAGATACGCAGTATTTT
CASSSPAGGGPTDTQYF
>TRBJ1-1|NA|NA|TRBV7-9
TGTGCCAGCAGCCGTCCTCATGGGGGCCTAGGAGCTTTCTTT
CASSRPHGGLGAFF
>TRBJ2-3|NA|NA|TRBV3-1/TRBV3-2
TGTGCCAGCAGCCAAGGGGACTTAGATACGCAGTATTTT
CASSQGDLDTQYF
>TRBJ1-5|many|NA|TRBV6-1
TGTGCCAGCAGTGAACAGAGCAATCAGCCCCAGCATTTT
CASSEQSNQPQHF
>TRBJ2-7|NA|TRBD2|TRBV30
TGTGCCTGGGAAGAGTATAGCGGGCCGGGACGCGAGCAGTACTTC
CAWEEYSGPGREQYF
>TRBJ1-2|NA|NA|TRBV12-3/TRBV12-4
TGTGCCAGCGTCCAGGGAGGGAACTATGGCTACACCTTC
CASVQGGNYGYTF
>TRBJ2-1|NA|NA|TRBV19
TGTGCCAGTAGCCACCTAAGCTCCTACAATGAGCAGTTCTTC
CASSHLSSYNEQFF
>TRBJ2-3|NA|NA|TRBV11-3
TGTGCCAGCAGCTTAGGTTCCGAGGATACGCAGTATTTT
CASSLGSEDTQYF
>TRBJ1-5|NA|TRBD1|TRBV2
TGTGCCAGCAGCGGACAGGGAAGGAATCAGCCCCAGCATTTT
CASSGQGRNQPQHF
>TRBJ2-2|NA|TRBD1|TRBV13
TGTGCCAGCAGCTCCGAAGGGGGCGCGTACACCGGGGAGCTGTTTTTT
CASSSEGGAYTGELFF
>TRBJ1-1|NA|TRBD1|TRBV5-6
TGTGCCAGCAGCCGAGACAGGGGGCTAACTGAAGCTTTCTTT
CASSRDRGLTEAFF
>TRBJ2-4|NA|NA|TRBV2
TGTGCCAGCATCGGCGGGGCGGGGTCCAAAAACATTCAGTACTTC
CASIGGAGSKNIQYF
>TRBJ2-7|NA|TRBD2|TRBV6-5
TGTGCCAGCAGGGCGGCTAGCGGTATCCACGAGCAGTACTTC
CASRAASGIHEQYF
>TRBJ1-1|NA|NA|TRBV19
TGTGCCAGTAGCGGGGTTTGGAACACTGAAGCTTTCTTT
CASSGVWNTEAFF
>TRBJ2-1|once|TRBD1|TRBV11-1
TGTGCCAGCAGCTCGGACAGGGGTAATGAGCAGTTCTTC
CASSSDRGNEQFF
>TRBJ2-2|NA|NA|TRBV19
TGTGCCAGCCGGGAGCGAGCGGTCACCGGGGAGCTGTTTTTT
CASRERAVTGELFF
>TRBJ1-3|NA|TRBD1|TRBV7-6
TGTGCCAGCAGCCCGCGGGGGACAGGGTTCTCTGGAAACACCATATATTTT
CASSPRGTGFSGNTIYF
>TRBJ2-5|NA|NA|TRBV6-4
TGTGCCAGCAGTGCTAAAAAAGAGACCCAGTACTTC
CASSAKKETQYF
>TRBJ2-1|NA|TRBD2|TRBV28
TGTGCCAGCAGCCCCCCTCGGGAGGGGAATGAGCAGTTCTTC
CASSPPREGNEQFF
>TRBJ1-5|NA|TRBD1|TRBV19
TGTGCCAGTAGTATCTTATGGCAGGGGGGCATCCAGCCCCAGCATTTT
CASSILWQGGIQPQHF
>TRBJ2-6|few|NA|TRBV6-2/TRBV6-3
TGTGCCAGCAGTTACGGGAGCTCTGGGGCCAACGTCCTGACTTTC
CASSYGSSGANVLTF
>TRBJ2-5|NA|TRBD2|TRBV27
TGTGCCAGCAGTTCGGGACTAGCGGGAGGGTGGGAGACCCAGTACTTC
CASSSGLAGGWETQYF
>TRBJ2-5|once|TRBD2|TRBV11-2
TGTGCCAGCAGCCACCCAGGGACTAGCGGGGGGGCCTTACAAGAGACCCAGTACTTC
CASSHPGTSGGALQETQYF
>TRBJ2-1|few|TRBD1|TRBV7-9
TGTGCCAGCAGCCACGCCGGACAGGTAGATCACAATGAGCAGTTCTTC
CASSHAGQVDHNEQFF
>TRBJ1-5|NA|TRBD1|TRBV29-1
TGCAGCGTTGCCGACAGGGGCAATCAGCCCCAGCATTTT
CSVADRGNQPQHF
>TRBJ2-1|NA|NA|TRBV19
TGTGCCAGTAGTATAGGCGGGAAGCAGTTCTTC
CASSIGGKQFF
>TRBJ2-2|few|NA|TRBV7-3
TGTGCCAGCAGGGACAGCCGATTGAACACCGGGGAGCTGTTTTTT
CASRDSRLNTGELFF
>TRBJ2-1|once|TRBD1|TRBV11-2
TGTGCCAGCAGCTTTGGGACAGGGAGAAGGAATGAGCAGTTCTTC
CASSFGTGRRNEQFF
>TRBJ1-3|NA|NA|TRBV2
TGTGCCAGCAGTGATAGGGGCAACCATAAGACCATATATTTT
CASSDRGNHKTIYF
>TRBJ1-1|NA|NA|TRBV11-2
TGTGCCAGCAGCTTAGACAGGATGAACACTGAAGCTTTCTTT
CASSLDRMNTEAFF
>TRBJ2-7|NA|NA|TRBV6-5
TGTGCCAGCAAAACTACGACGGGTCGATACGAGCAGTACTTC
CASKTTTGRYEQYF
>TRBJ1-1|NA|NA|TRBV5-1
TGCGCCAGCAGCTTACAGGGAAGAGGGGGCACTGAAGCTTTCTTT
CASSLQGRGGTEAFF
>TRBJ2-1|NA|TRBD2|TRBV19
TGTGCCAGTGCGACTAGCGGGAGCTCCTACAATGAGCAGTTCTTC
CASATSGSSYNEQFF
>TRBJ1-1|few|NA|TRBV19
TGTGCCAGTAGCGTTGGGGCAGTTGAAGCTTTCTTT
CASSVGAVEAFF
>TRBJ1-1|NA|NA|TRBV6-5
TGTGCCAGCAGCTACCGTCGACAGAACACTGAAGCTTTCTTT
CASSYRRQNTEAFF
>TRBJ1-1|NA|NA|TRBV2
TGTGCCAGCAGCTGGCTGAACACTGAAGCTTTCTTT
CASSWLNTEAFF
>TRBJ2-3|NA|TRBD2|TRBV3-1/TRBV3-2
TGTGCCAGCAGCCATCAAGCGGGGGGCACAGATACGCAGTATTTT
CASSHQAGGTDTQYF
>TRBJ1-4|NA|TRBD1|TRBV6-5
TGTGCCAGCACCGGACAGGCGACTAATGAAAAACTGTTTTTT
CASTGQATNEKLFF